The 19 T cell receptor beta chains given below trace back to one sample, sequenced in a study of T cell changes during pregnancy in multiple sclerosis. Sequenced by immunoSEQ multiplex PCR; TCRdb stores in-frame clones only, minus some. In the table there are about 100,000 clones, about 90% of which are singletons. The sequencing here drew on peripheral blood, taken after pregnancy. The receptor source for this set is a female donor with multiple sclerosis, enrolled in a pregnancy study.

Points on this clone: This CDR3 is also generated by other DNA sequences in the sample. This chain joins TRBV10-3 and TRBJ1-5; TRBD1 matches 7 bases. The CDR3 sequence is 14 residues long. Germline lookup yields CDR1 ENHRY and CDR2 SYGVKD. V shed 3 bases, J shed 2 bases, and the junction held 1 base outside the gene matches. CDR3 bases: TGTGCCATCAGTGACAGGGGGGGCAATCAGCCCCAGCATTTT. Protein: CAISDRGGNQPQHF.

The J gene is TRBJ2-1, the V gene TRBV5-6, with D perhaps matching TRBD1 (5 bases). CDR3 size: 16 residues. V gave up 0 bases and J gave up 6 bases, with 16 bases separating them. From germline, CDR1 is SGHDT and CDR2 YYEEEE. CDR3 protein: CASSLAREGLGNEQFF. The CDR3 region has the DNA TGTGCCAGCAGCTTGGCCAGGGAAGGGTTGGGCAATGAGCAGTTCTTC.

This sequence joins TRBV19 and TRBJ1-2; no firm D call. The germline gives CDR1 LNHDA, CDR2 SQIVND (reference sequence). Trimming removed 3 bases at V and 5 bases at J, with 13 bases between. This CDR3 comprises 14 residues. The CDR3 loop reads CASSIEETVYGYTF. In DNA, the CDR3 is TGTGCCAGTAGTATTGAGGAGACTGTTTATGGCTACACCTTC.

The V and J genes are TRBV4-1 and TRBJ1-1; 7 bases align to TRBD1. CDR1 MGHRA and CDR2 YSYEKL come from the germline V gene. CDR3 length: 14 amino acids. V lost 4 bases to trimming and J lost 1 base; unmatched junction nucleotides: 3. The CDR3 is CASSPGTANTEAFF. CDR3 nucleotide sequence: TGCGCCAGCAGCCCTGGGACAGCGAACACTGAAGCTTTCTTT.

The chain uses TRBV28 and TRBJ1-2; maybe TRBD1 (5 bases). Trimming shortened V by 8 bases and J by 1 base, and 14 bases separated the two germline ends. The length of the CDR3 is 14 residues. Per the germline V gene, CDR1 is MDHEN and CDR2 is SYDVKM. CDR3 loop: CASSTSGGNYGYTF. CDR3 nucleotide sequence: TGTGCCAGCTCAACCTCGGGGGGTAACTATGGCTACACCTTC.

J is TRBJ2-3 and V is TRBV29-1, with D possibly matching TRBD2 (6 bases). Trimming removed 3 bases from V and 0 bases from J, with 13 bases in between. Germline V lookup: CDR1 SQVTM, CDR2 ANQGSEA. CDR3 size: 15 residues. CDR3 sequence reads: CSVDSSGISTDTQYF. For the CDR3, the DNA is TGCAGCGTTGATAGTAGCGGAATAAGCACAGATACGCAGTATTTT.

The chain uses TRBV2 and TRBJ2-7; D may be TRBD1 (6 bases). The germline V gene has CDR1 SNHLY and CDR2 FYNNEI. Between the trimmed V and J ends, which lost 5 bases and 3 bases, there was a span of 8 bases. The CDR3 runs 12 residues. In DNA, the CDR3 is TGTGCCAGCAGTCAGACAGGCTACGAGCAGTACTTC. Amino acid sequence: CASSQTGYEQYF.

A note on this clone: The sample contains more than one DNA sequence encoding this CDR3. CDR3 sequence reads: CASSPGQGRYEQYF. The CDR3, as DNA: TGTGCCAGCAGCCCCGGACAGGGAAGGTACGAGCAGTACTTC. The rearrangement joins TRBV5-4 to TRBJ2-7, with 8 nucleotides matching TRBD1. Germline lookup yields CDR1 SGHNT and CDR2 YYREEE (reference sequence). J gave up 4 bases and V 4 bases, and 7 bases lay outside the gene matches. The CDR3 contains 14 residues.

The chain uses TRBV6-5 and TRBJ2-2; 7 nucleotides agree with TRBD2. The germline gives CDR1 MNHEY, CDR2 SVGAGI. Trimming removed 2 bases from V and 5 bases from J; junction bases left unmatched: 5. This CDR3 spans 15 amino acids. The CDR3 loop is CASSYSGTRTGELFF. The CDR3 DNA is TGTGCCAGCAGTTACAGCGGGACTCGGACCGGGGAGCTGTTTTTT.

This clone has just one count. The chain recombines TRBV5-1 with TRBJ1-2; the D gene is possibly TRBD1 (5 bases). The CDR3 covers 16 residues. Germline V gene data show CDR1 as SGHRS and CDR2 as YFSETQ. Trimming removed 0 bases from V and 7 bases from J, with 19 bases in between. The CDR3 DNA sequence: TGCGCCAGCAGCTTGGGGCAGGGCGGCCTCTTGGGTGGCTACACCTTC. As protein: CASSLGQGGLLGGYTF. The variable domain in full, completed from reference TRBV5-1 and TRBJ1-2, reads KAGVTQTPRYLIKTRGQQVTLSCSPISGHRSVSWYQQTPGQGLQFLFEYFSETQRNKGNFPGRFSGRQFSNSRSEMNVSTLELGDSALYLCASSLGQGGLLGGYTFGSGTRLTVV.

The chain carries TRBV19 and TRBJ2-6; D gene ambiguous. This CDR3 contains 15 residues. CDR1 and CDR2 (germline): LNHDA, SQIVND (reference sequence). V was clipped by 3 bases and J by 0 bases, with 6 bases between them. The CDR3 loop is CASSIIPSGANVLTF. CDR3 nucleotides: TGTGCCAGTAGTATTATCCCCTCTGGGGCCAACGTCCTGACTTTC.

CDR3 region: CASSQASFEERGPSDTQYF. Written as DNA, the CDR3 is TGCGCCAGCAGCCAAGCTAGCTTTGAGGAGCGGGGGCCGTCAGATACGCAGTATTTT. The chain employs TRBV4-1 and TRBJ2-3; 8 nucleotides match TRBD2. CDR1 and CDR2 (germline): MGHRA, YSYEKL. The CDR3 is 19 residues long. V was pared by 1 base and J by 4 bases, with 16 bases of the junction left unmatched.

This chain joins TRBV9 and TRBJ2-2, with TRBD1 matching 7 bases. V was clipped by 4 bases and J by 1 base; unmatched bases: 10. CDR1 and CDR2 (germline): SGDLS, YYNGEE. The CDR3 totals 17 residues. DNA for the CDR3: TGTGCCAGCAGCCCGGGGACAGCCTCCCAGAACACCGGGGAGCTGTTTTTT. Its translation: CASSPGTASQNTGELFF.

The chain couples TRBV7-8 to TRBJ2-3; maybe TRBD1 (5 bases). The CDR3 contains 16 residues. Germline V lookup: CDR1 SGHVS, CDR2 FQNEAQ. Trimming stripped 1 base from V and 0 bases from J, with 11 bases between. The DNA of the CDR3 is TGTGCCAGCAGCTTAGGCCAGACAGTAAGCACAGATACGCAGTATTTT. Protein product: CASSLGQTVSTDTQYF.

The CDR3 sequence is CASSDRGLAGANEQFF. The DNA of the CDR3 is TGTGCCAGCAGTGATCGGGGACTAGCGGGAGCCAATGAGCAGTTCTTC. V gene TRBV2 combines with J gene TRBJ2-1; TRBD2 agrees at 14 bases. Germline assignment: CDR1 SNHLY and CDR2 FYNNEI. Trimming at V came to 3 bases and at J to 6 bases, leaving 4 bases not matched to a gene. CDR3 length: 16 residues. The full variable domain, rest sourced from reference TRBV2 and TRBJ2-1, is EPEVTQTPSHQVTQMGQEVILRCVPISNHLYFYWYRQILGQKVEFLVSFYNNEISEKSEIFDDQFSVERPDGSNFTLKIRSTKLEDSAMYFCASSDRGLAGANEQFFGPGTRLTVL.

This chain's CDR3 is CASSLATRTLSYNEQFF. The CDR3 DNA is TGTGCCAGCAGCTTAGCTACAAGGACATTATCCTACAATGAGCAGTTCTTC. The gene calls are TRBV7-9 and TRBJ2-1, with D tentatively TRBD1 (5 bases). CDR1 is SEHNR, CDR2 FQNEAQ, per germline (reference sequence). The ends were cut back, 0 bases at V and 1 base at J, with 13 bases in the middle. This CDR3 is built from 17 residues.

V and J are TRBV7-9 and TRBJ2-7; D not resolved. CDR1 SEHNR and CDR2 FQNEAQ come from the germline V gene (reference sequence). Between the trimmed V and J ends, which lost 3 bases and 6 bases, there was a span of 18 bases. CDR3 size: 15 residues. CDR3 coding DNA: TGTGCCAGCAGCTTTACTTTGATATTTCCCGGCGAGCAGTACTTC. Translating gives CASSFTLIFPGEQYF.

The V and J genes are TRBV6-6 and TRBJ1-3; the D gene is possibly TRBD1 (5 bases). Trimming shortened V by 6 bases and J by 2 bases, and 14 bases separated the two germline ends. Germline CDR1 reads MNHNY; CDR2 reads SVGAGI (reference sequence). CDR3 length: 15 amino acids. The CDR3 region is CASRPVGAPGNTIYF. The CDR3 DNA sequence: TGTGCCAGCAGACCAGTAGGGGCCCCTGGAAACACCATATATTTT.

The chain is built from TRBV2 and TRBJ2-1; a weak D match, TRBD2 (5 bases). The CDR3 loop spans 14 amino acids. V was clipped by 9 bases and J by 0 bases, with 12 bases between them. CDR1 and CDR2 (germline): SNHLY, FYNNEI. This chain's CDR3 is CASRTESSYNEQFF. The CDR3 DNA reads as TGTGCCAGTCGGACTGAGAGCTCCTACAATGAGCAGTTCTTC. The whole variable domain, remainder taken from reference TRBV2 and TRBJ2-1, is EPEVTQTPSHQVTQMGQEVILRCVPISNHLYFYWYRQILGQKVEFLVSFYNNEISEKSEIFDDQFSVERPDGSNFTLKIRSTKLEDSAMYFCASRTESSYNEQFFGPGTRLTVL.